Presented here are 7 T cell receptor beta chains from one specimen sequenced in a study of T cell responses to AZD1222 COVID-19 vaccine. The method was immunoSEQ multiplex PCR; TCRdb's version includes in-frame clones alone and lacks a portion of them. The sample includes 90,000 to 150,000 clones, around 90% of them seen just once. The material sequenced was peripheral blood, taken 28 days after the second dose of the MenACWY control vaccine. The source is an adult who received the MenACWY meningococcal vaccine as a control.

The chain is built from TRBV28 and TRBJ2-3; TRBD2 is a possible D gene (7 bases). V shed 6 bases and J shed 3 bases, with 16 bases lying between them. The CDR3 has 15 residues. Looked up from germline, CDR1 is MDHEN and CDR2 is SYDVKM. The CDR3 spells CASRPFGGQTDTQYF. CDR3 DNA: TGTGCCAGCAGACCCTTCGGGGGGCAAACAGATACGCAGTATTTT.

The chain combines TRBV24-1 with TRBJ1-2, with D perhaps matching TRBD1 (5 bases). Deletions cut 0 bases from V and 7 bases from J, with 14 bases between. The CDR3 runs 15 residues. The V gene's germline CDR1 is KGHDR and CDR2 SFDVKD. The CDR3 loop reads CATSDLRGDYRGYTF. CDR3 bases: TGTGCCACCAGTGATTTGCGAGGGGATTACCGTGGCTACACCTTC.

This sequence joins TRBV27 and TRBJ1-2; D is possibly TRBD1 (5 bases). The CDR3 has 15 amino acids. Trimming took off 4 bases at V and 1 base at J, with 13 bases between the two ends. The germline V gene encodes CDR1 MNHEY and CDR2 SMNVEV (reference sequence). The CDR3 DNA reads TGTGCCAGCAGTTCACAGGTTGGGGGTAACTATGGCTACACCTTC. Translating gives CASSSQVGGNYGYTF.

This clone showed up just once. V usage is TRBV19 and J usage is TRBJ2-7, with 11 bases matching TRBD2. CDR3 length: 16 amino acids. V lost 3 bases and J lost 4; bases outside the gene matches: 8. Germline V gene lookup returns CDR1 LNHDA and CDR2 SQIVND (reference sequence). In nucleotides, the CDR3 is TGTGCCAGTAGTATTGGGACGGGACTAGCGGATTACGAGCAGTACTTC. Translating it yields CASSIGTGLADYEQYF.

The J gene is TRBJ2-1, the V gene TRBV12-3 or TRBV12-4; D not certain. This CDR3 is built from 11 residues. V was pared by 5 bases and J by 9 bases, with 8 bases between. Here the CDR3 DNA reads TGTGCCAGCAGTCCGGCCACTGAGCAGTTCTTC. Its translation: CASSPATEQFF.

V gene TRBV10-2 combines with J gene TRBJ1-1; D might be TRBD1 (5 bases). CDR3 length equals 15 residues. From germline, CDR1 is WSHSY and CDR2 SAAADI. The germline V and J ends were trimmed by 8 bases and 0 bases, with 16 bases remaining between them. The CDR3 DNA sequence: TGCGCCAGCTGTGGGGCCCGGGGGTTGAACACTGAAGCTTTCTTT. Residues: CASCGARGLNTEAFF.

The V and J genes are TRBV6-2 or TRBV6-3 and TRBJ2-5, with 9 bases lining up with TRBD2. Germline V gene data show CDR1 as MNHEY and CDR2 as SVGEGT. Unmatched junction bases numbered 6, after V lost 4 bases and J lost 3 bases. This CDR3 contains 15 residues. This chain's CDR3 is CASSSMREGEETQYF. CDR3 nucleotide sequence: TGTGCCAGCAGTTCCATGCGGGAGGGAGAAGAGACCCAGTACTTC.